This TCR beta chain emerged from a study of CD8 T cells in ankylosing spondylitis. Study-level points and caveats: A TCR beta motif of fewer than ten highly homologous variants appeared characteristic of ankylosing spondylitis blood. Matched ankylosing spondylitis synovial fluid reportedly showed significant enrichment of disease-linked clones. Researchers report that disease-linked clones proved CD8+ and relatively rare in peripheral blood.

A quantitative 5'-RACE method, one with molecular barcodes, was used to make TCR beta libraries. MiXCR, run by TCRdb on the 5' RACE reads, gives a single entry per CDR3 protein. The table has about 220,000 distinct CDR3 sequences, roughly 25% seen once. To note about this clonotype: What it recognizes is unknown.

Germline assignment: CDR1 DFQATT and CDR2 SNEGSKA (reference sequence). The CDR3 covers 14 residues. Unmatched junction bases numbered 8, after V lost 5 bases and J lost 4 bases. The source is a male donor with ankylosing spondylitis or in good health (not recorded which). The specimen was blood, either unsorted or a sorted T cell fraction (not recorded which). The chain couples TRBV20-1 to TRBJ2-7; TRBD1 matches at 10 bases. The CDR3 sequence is CSAETGQGFYEQYF. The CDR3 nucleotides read TGCAGTGCTGAAACGGGACAGGGGTTTTACGAGCAGTACTTC.